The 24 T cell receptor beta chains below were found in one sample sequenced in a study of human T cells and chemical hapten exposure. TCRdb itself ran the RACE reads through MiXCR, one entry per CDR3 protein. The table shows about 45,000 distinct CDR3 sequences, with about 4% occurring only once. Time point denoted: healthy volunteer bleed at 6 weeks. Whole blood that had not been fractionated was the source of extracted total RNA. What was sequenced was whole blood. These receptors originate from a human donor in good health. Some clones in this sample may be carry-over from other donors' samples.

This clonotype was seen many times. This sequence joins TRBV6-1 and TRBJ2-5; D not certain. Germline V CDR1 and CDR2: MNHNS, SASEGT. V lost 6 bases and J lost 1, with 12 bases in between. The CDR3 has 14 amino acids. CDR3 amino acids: CASSQRRFQETQYF. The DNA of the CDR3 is TGTGCCAGCAGCCAGAGACGGTTCCAAGAGACCCAGTACTTC.

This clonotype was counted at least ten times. DNA for the CDR3: TGTGCCAGCAGAGGCGTCGGGGGGCGTGCCGGGGAGCTGTTTTTT. Translation: CASRGVGGRAGELFF. The gene calls are TRBV3-1 and TRBJ2-2; weak D call: TRBD2 (7 bases). Trimming removed 6 bases at V and 6 bases at J, with 17 bases between. The CDR3 runs to 15 residues. The germline gives CDR1 LGHDT, CDR2 YNNKEL (reference sequence).

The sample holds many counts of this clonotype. The CDR3 DNA sequence: TGTGCCAGCAGCTTAGGTAGACTAGCGGGAGGATGGCAAGAGACCCAGTACTTC. It yields the protein CASSLGRLAGGWQETQYF. This chain uses TRBV7-8 with TRBJ2-5; 13 bases match TRBD2. Germline V CDR1 and CDR2: SGHVS, FQNEAQ. V shed 1 base and J 2 bases; nucleotides not matched to a gene: 7. This CDR3 region has 18 residues. The whole variable domain, remainder taken from reference TRBV7-8 and TRBJ2-5, is GAGVSQSPRYKVAKRGQDVALRCDPISGHVSLFWYQQALGQGPEFLTYFQNEAQLDKSGLPSDRFFAERPEGSVSTLKIQRTQQEDSAVYLCASSLGRLAGGWQETQYFGPGTRLLVL.

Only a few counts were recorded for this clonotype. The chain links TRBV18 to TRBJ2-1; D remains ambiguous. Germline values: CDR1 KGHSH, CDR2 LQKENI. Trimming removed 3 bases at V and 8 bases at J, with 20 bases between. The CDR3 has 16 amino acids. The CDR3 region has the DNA TGTGCCAGCTCACCCTTGTCTTCAGGTGCGACGGATGAGCAGTTCTTC. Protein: CASSPLSSGATDEQFF.

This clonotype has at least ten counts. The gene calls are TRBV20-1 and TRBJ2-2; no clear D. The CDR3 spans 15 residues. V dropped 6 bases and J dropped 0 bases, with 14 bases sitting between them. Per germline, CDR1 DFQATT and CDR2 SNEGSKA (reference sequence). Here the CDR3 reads CSALRSRANTGELFF. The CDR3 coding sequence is TGCAGTGCGCTGCGGAGCCGCGCGAACACCGGGGAGCTGTTTTTT.

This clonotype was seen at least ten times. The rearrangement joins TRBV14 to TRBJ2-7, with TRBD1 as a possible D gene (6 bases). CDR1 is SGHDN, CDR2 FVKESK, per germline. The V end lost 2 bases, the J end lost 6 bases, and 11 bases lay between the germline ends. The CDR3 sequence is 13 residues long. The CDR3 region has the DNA TGTGCCAGCAGCCAACAGGGGATGAGCGAGCAGTACTTC. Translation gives CASSQQGMSEQYF.

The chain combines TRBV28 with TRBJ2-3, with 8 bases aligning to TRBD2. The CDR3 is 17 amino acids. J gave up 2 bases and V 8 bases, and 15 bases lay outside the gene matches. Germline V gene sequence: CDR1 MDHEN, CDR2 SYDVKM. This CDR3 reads CASPSNGLAGNTDTQYF. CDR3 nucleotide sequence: TGTGCCAGCCCATCTAATGGTCTAGCGGGCAACACAGATACGCAGTATTTT.

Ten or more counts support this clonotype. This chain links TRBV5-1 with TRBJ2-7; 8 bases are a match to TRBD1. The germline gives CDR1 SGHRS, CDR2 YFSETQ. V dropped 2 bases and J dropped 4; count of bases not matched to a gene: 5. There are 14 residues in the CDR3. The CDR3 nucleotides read TGCGCCAGCAGCTTCCGAGACAGGGGTTACGAGCAGTACTTC. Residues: CASSFRDRGYEQYF.

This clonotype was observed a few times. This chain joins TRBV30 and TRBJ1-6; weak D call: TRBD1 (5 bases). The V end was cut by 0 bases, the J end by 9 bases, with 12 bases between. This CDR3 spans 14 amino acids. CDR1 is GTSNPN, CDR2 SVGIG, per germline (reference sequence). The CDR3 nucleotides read TGTGCCTGGAGTGTGGGGACCGTAGTTTCACCCCTCCACTTT. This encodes CAWSVGTVVSPLHF.

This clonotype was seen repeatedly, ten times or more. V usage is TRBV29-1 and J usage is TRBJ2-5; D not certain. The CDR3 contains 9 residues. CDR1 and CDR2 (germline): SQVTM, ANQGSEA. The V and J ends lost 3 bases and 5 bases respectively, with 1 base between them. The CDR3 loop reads CSVEETQYF. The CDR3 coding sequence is TGCAGCGTTGAGGAGACCCAGTACTTC.

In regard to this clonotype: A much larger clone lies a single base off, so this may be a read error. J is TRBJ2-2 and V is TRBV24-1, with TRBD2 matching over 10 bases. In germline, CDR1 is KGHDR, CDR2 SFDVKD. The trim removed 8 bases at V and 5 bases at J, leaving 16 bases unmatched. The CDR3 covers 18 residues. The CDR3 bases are TGTGCCACCAATTCGCTTGAGAGCGGGAGGGGTCGAACCGGGGAGCTGTTTTTT. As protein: CATNSLESGRGRTGELFF.

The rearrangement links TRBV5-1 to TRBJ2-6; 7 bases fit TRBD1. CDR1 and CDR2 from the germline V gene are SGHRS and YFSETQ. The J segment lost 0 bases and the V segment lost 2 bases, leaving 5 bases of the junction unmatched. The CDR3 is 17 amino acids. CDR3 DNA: TGCGCCAGCAGCTTCGGACAGGCTAACTCTGGGGCCAACGTCCTGACTTTC. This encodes CASSFGQANSGANVLTF.

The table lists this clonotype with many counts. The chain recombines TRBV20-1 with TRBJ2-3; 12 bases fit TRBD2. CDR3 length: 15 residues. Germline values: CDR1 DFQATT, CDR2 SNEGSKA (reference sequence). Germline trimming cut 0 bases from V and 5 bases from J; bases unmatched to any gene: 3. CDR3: CSARDMGLAGDTQYF. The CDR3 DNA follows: TGCAGTGCTAGAGATATGGGACTAGCGGGAGATACGCAGTATTTT.

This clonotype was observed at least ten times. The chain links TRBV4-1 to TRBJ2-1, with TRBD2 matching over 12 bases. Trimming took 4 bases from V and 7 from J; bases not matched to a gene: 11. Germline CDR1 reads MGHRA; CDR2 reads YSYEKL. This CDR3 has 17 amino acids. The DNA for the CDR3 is TGCGCCAGCAGCCCCCGACTAGCGGGAGCGGGGCGGAATGAGCAGTTCTTC. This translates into CASSPRLAGAGRNEQFF.

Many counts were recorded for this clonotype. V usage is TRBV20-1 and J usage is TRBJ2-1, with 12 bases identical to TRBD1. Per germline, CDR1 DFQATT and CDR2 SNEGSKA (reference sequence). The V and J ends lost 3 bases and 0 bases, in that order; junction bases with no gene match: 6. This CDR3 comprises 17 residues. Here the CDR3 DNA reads TGCAGTGCTAGGGGACAGGGGGCAATAAGCTCCTACAATGAGCAGTTCTTC. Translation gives CSARGQGAISSYNEQFF.

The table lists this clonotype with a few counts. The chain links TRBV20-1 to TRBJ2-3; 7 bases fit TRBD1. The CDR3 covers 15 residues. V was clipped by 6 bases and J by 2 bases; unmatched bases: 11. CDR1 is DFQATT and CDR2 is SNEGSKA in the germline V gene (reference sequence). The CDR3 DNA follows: TGCAGTGCCCCGGCGGCGGACAGGTCCACAGATACGCAGTATTTT. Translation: CSAPAADRSTDTQYF.

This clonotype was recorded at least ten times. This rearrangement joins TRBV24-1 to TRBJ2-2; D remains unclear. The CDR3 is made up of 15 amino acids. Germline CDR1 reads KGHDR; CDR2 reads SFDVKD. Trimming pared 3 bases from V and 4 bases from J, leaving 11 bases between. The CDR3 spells CATSDPGISTGELFF. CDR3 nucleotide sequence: TGTGCCACCAGTGATCCTGGGATATCCACCGGGGAGCTGTTTTTT.

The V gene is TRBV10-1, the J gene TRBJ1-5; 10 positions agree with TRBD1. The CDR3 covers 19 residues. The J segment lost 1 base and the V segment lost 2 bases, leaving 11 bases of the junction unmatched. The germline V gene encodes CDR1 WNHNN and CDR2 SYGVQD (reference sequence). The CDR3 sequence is CASSEPSRDRGPSNQPQHF. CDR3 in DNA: TGCGCCAGCAGTGAGCCCAGCCGGGACAGGGGTCCCAGCAATCAGCCCCAGCATTTT.

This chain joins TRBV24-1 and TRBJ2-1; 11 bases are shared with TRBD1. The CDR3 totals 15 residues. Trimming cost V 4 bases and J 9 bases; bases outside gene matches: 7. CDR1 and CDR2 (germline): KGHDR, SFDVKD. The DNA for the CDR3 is TGTGCCACCAGTGACCCGGGACAGGGGGTTGGTGAGCAGTTCTTC. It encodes CATSDPGQGVGEQFF.

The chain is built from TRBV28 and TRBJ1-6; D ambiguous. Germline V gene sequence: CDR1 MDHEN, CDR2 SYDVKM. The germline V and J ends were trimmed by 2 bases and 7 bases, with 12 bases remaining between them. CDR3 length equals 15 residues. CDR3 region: CASSLGGVYNSPLHF. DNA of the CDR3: TGTGCCAGCAGTTTAGGTGGGGTCTACAATTCACCCCTCCACTTT.

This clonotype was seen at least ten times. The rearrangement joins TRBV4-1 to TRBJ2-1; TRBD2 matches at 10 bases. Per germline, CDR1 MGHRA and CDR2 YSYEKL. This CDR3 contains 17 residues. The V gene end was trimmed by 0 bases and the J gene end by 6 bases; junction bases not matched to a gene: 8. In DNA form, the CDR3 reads TGCGCCAGCAGCCAAGAAAAGCGGGAGGGCCCGAGCAATGAGCAGTTCTTC. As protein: CASSQEKREGPSNEQFF.

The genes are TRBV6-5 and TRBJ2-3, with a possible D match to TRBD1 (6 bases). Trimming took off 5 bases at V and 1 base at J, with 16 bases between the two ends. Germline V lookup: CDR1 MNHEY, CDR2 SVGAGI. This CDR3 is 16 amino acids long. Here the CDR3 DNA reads TGTGCCAGCAGTACCTTCCGGGACACCCGCACAGATACGCAGTATTTT. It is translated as CASSTFRDTRTDTQYF.

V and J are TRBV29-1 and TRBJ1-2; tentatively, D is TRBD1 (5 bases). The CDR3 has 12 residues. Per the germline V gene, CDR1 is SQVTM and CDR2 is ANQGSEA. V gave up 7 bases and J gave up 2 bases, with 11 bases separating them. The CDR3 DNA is TGCAGCGACGGGGGGGGGAACTATGGCTACACCTTC. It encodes CSDGGGNYGYTF. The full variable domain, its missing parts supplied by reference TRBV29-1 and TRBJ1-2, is SAVISQKPSRDICQRGTSLTIQCQVDSQVTMMFWYRQQPGQSLTLIATANQGSEATYESGFVIDKFPISRPNLTFSTLTVSNMSPEDSSIYLCSDGGGNYGYTFGSGTRLTVV.

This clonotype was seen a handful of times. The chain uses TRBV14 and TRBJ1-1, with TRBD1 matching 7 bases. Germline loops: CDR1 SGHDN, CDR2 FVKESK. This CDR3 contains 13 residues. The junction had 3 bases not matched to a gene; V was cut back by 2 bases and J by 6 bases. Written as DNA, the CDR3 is TGTGCCAGCAGCCAATACAGGGGTTCTGAAGCTTTCTTT. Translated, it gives CASSQYRGSEAFF.